Listed here are 7 T cell receptor beta chains from one sample, sequenced in a study of identical twins. Each CDR3 protein is one row after TCRdb ran MiXCR on the 5' RACE reads. The profile shows about 520,000 distinct CDR3 sequences, approximately 22% of them singletons. The same data also went into a second study, on T cells expressing NK-cell markers.

Sequenced input: CD4+ T cells sorted from blood. The receptors shown here come from a young woman in good health.

Ten or more counts support this clonotype. This chain links TRBV5-1 with TRBJ2-7; the D is unclear. Between the trimmed V and J ends, which lost 2 bases and 0 bases, there was a span of 12 bases. Per germline, CDR1 SGHRS and CDR2 YFSETQ. The CDR3 has 15 amino acids. CDR3 amino acids: CASSLRTGLSYEQYF. In DNA form, the CDR3 reads TGCGCCAGCAGCTTACGCACCGGGCTCTCCTACGAGCAGTACTTC.

The CDR3 nucleotides are TGCAGTGCTAGAGTCCCCCTAGGCTTGGGGGGCTGGAACAATCAGCCCCAGCATTTT. Its protein is CSARVPLGLGGWNNQPQHF. This sequence joins TRBV20-1 and TRBJ1-5; TRBD1 is a possible D gene (6 bases). The CDR3 is 19 residues long. V was pared by 1 base and J by 3 bases, with 25 bases between. Germline V gene data show CDR1 as DFQATT and CDR2 as SNEGSKA (reference sequence).

This chain links TRBV20-1 with TRBJ2-1; TRBD2 matches at 12 bases. CDR1 is DFQATT and CDR2 is SNEGSKA in the germline V gene (reference sequence). The CDR3 spans 15 residues. The ends lost 6 bases at V and 3 bases at J; junction bases unmatched: 6. The CDR3 is CSAIGLAGNYNEQFF. The CDR3 DNA is TGCAGTGCCATCGGACTAGCGGGGAACTACAATGAGCAGTTCTTC.

Many counts were recorded for this clonotype. The J gene is TRBJ2-7, the V gene TRBV20-1; TRBD2 agrees at 11 bases. The V and J ends lost 6 bases and 5 bases, in that order; junction bases with no gene match: 6. The length of the CDR3 is 13 residues. CDR1 is DFQATT and CDR2 is SNEGSKA in the germline V gene (reference sequence). The CDR3 DNA sequence: TGCAGTGCCCCACTAGCGGGAGCCCACGAGCAGTACTTC. Translated, it gives CSAPLAGAHEQYF.

The J gene is TRBJ2-4, the V gene TRBV3-1; either TRBD1 or TRBD2 may fit D (5 bases each). The germline gives CDR1 LGHDT, CDR2 YNNKEL (reference sequence). V lost 3 bases, J lost 9 bases, and 12 bases lay in between. The CDR3 length is 13 residues. The CDR3 is CASSHEGRGIQYF. The CDR3 DNA reads as TGTGCCAGCAGCCATGAGGGACGAGGCATTCAGTACTTC.

This clonotype was counted only a few times. The chain employs TRBV20-1 and TRBJ2-7, with TRBD2 matching over 7 bases. Germline V gene data show CDR1 as DFQATT and CDR2 as SNEGSKA (reference sequence). The CDR3 consists of 17 residues. Trimming at V came to 6 bases and at J to 3 bases, leaving 20 bases not matched to a gene. The CDR3 coding sequence is TGCAGTGCCATTCCCCTGCCCGTGTCTAGCGGACTCTACGAGCAGTACTTC. This gives the protein CSAIPLPVSSGLYEQYF.

This sequence joins TRBV2 and TRBJ1-1; 11 bases agree with TRBD1. Germline assignment: CDR1 SNHLY and CDR2 FYNNEI. The CDR3 is made up of 15 amino acids. J lost 5 bases, V lost 3 bases, and 5 bases had no gene match. CDR3 sequence (DNA): TGTGCCAGCAGTGAGGGGGACAGGGGGAGTACTGAAGCTTTCTTT. Translation: CASSEGDRGSTEAFF. Complete variable domain (other parts from reference TRBV2 and TRBJ1-1): EPEVTQTPSHQVTQMGQEVILRCVPISNHLYFYWYRQILGQKVEFLVSFYNNEISEKSEIFDDQFSVERPDGSNFTLKIRSTKLEDSAMYFCASSEGDRGSTEAFFGQGTRLTVV.